The 28 T cell receptor beta chains below were found in one sample sequenced in a study of neurological immune-mediated disorders (dated by TCRdb to between 2017 and 2020). Receptor amplification or capture employed 5' RACE. The sequencer was an Illumina HiSeq 2500. In TCRdb, the public reads were trimmed at Q25 with fastp and aligned with MiXCR, with productive beta chains retained. One record per CDR3 amino acid sequence lists the most common genes and DNA. The sample includes roughly 57,000 distinct CDR3 sequences, with under 30% observed a single time. The ten most abundant clones make up about 4.5% of the sample. The time point label, read with the paper, signifies: technical triplicate 2. Specimen: PBMCs. The receptors derive from a man between 60 and 75 years old with HTLV-1-associated myelopathy (HAM/TSP).

The rearrangement uses TRBV12-3 or TRBV12-4 and TRBJ2-1; D uncertain. V dropped 8 bases and J dropped 10 bases, with 15 bases sitting between them. The CDR3 length is 12 residues. CDR3 coding DNA: TGTGCCAGCGGGGATTCGTGGGTCGAGCAGTTCTTC. Translation gives CASGDSWVEQFF.

This clonotype has at least ten counts. The genes are TRBV27 and TRBJ1-4; D is possibly TRBD1 (6 bases). The V gene lost 6 bases and the J gene lost 4 bases, with 15 bases spanning the gap. Germline V gene lookup returns CDR1 MNHEY and CDR2 SMNVEV (reference sequence). CDR3 length: 15 amino acids. CDR3 bases: TGTGCCAGCAGCCAACAGGGAGGGATTAATGAAAAACTGTTTTTT. Protein: CASSQQGGINEKLFF.

This clonotype was observed many times. The chain recombines TRBV29-1 with TRBJ1-1; 9 bases fit TRBD1. CDR1 is SQVTM and CDR2 is ANQGSEA in the germline V gene. The ends lost 6 bases at V and 6 bases at J; junction bases unmatched: 5. The CDR3 is 12 residues long. The CDR3 reads CSVRQGGAEAFF. For the CDR3, the DNA is TGCAGCGTAAGACAGGGGGGAGCTGAAGCTTTCTTT.

The rearrangement links TRBV12-3 or TRBV12-4 to TRBJ2-5; 8 nucleotides line up with TRBD1. This CDR3 contains 11 residues. V lost 5 bases and J lost 11; bases outside the gene matches: 4. CDR3 sequence: CASSPDRGQYF. In DNA form, the CDR3 reads TGTGCCAGCAGTCCAGACAGGGGTCAGTACTTC.

About this clonotype itself: Being one base from a much bigger clone, this may be a read error. V is TRBV20-1 and J is TRBJ2-1; 10 bases match TRBD2. The CDR3 is made up of 18 amino acids. Germline V gives CDR1 DFQATT, CDR2 SNEGSKA (reference sequence). CDR3 in DNA: TGCAGTGCTAGAGGAACGGCTAGCGGGGGATTTTCCTACAATGAGAAGTTCTTC. Translation gives CSARGTASGGFSYNEKFF.

The V call is TRBV5-1, the J call TRBJ2-5; 8 nucleotides match TRBD1. Germline CDR1 is SGHRS and CDR2 is YFSETQ. The CDR3 consists of 15 residues. The junction had 3 bases not matched to a gene; V was cut back by 0 bases and J by 2 bases. The CDR3 DNA reads TGCGCCAGCAGCTTGGCCGGACAGGGTCAAGAGACCCAGTACTTC. Its protein product is CASSLAGQGQETQYF.

This clonotype was recorded many times. The J gene is TRBJ2-3, the V gene TRBV5-1; D is ambiguous. This CDR3 spans 14 amino acids. The germline gives CDR1 SGHRS, CDR2 YFSETQ. The V and J ends lost 1 base and 1 base respectively, with 7 bases between them. The CDR3 nucleotides are TGCGCCAGCAGCTTGAACGACCGCACAGATACGCAGTATTTT. Translating it yields CASSLNDRTDTQYF.

At least ten counts were recorded for this clonotype. This chain links TRBV5-1 with TRBJ1-1; a possible D gene is TRBD1 (5 bases). V was trimmed by 4 bases and J by 5 bases, leaving 18 bases between them. This CDR3 has 15 amino acids. Germline CDR1 is SGHRS and CDR2 is YFSETQ. CDR3 sequence: CASSEAGDPGTEAFF. The DNA of the CDR3 is TGCGCCAGCAGCGAAGCTGGGGACCCCGGGACTGAAGCTTTCTTT.

At least ten counts were recorded for this clonotype. The V gene is TRBV4-1, the J gene TRBJ2-1, with 9 nucleotides matching TRBD2. J lost 6 bases, V lost 4 bases, and 16 bases had no gene match. Germline assignment: CDR1 MGHRA and CDR2 YSYEKL. CDR3 length: 18 residues. The DNA for the CDR3 is TGCGCCAGCAGCCGCGGATTGCTGCGGCGGGAGGGCCCCAATGAGCAGTTCTTC. It encodes CASSRGLLRREGPNEQFF.

This clonotype showed up many times. The genes are TRBV5-5 and TRBJ1-1; 7 bases align to TRBD1. Germline V lookup: CDR1 SGHKS, CDR2 YYEKEE (reference sequence). CDR3 length: 16 residues. The junction had 11 bases not matched to a gene; V was cut back by 4 bases and J by 2 bases. Here the CDR3 DNA reads TGTGCCAGCAGCCCCTGGGACAGCCAAGTTAACACTGAAGCTTTCTTT. Its protein product is CASSPWDSQVNTEAFF. Combining the CDR3 with reference TRBV5-5 and TRBJ1-1 gives the whole variable domain DAGVTQSPTHLIKTRGQQVTLRCSPISGHKSVSWYQQVLGQGPQFIFQYYEKEERGRGNFPDRFSARQFPNYSSELNVNALLLGDSALYLCASSPWDSQVNTEAFFGQGTRLTVV.

In this sample, this clonotype turned up many times. The V gene is TRBV21-1, the J gene TRBJ2-7; the table's D gene call, TRBD2, was not cross checked with the DNA. TRBV21-1 is designated a pseudogene. The CDR3 totals 17 residues. The CDR3 sequence: CASSNPTSGPSSYEQYF. In nucleotides, the CDR3 is TGTGCCAGCAGCAACCCGACTAGCGGGCCTAGCTCCTACGAGCAGTACTTC.

This clonotype is judged medium-sized. The V call is TRBV24-1, the J call TRBJ2-5; 10 nucleotides agree with TRBD1. V gave up 6 bases and J gave up 2 bases; unmatched junction bases: 8. This CDR3 region has 16 residues. The germline V gene has CDR1 KGHDR and CDR2 SFDVKD. CDR3 protein: CATSIDGTGVQETQYF. The CDR3 DNA is TGTGCCACCAGTATTGATGGGACAGGGGTTCAAGAGACCCAGTACTTC.

In this sample, this clonotype turned up many times. The rearrangement links TRBV20-1 to TRBJ2-3; 7 nucleotides match TRBD2. Germline assignment: CDR1 DFQATT and CDR2 SNEGSKA (reference sequence). The CDR3 is 14 amino acids. J gave up 6 bases and V 8 bases, and 14 bases lay outside the gene matches. CDR3: CSPLMGGSADTQYF. CDR3 coding DNA: TGCAGTCCGCTAATGGGCGGGAGTGCGGATACGCAGTATTTT.

Concerning this clonotype itself: An end of the junction does not agree with germline; a read error may underlie this. This chain connects TRBV20-1 to TRBJ2-1; possible D gene TRBD2, 6 bases. Germline V lookup: CDR1 DFQATT, CDR2 SNEGSKA (reference sequence). This CDR3 spans 14 amino acids. The CDR3 DNA sequence: TGCAGTGCTAGTTCCGGGAGCTCCTACAGTGAGCAGTTCTTC. Amino acid sequence: CSASSGSSYSEQFF.

This clonotype was counted many times. The chain recombines TRBV20-1 with TRBJ2-3; 9 positions agree with TRBD2. CDR1 is DFQATT and CDR2 is SNEGSKA in the germline V gene (reference sequence). The trim removed 2 bases at V and 3 bases at J, leaving 3 bases unmatched. The CDR3 is made up of 14 amino acids. CDR3 sequence (DNA): TGCAGTGCTAGATCTAGCGGGATAACAGATACGCAGTATTTT. Protein product: CSARSSGITDTQYF.

This clonotype was recorded at least ten times. This chain links TRBV12-3 or TRBV12-4 with TRBJ1-2, with a weak D call TRBD1 (5 bases). Trimming removed 6 bases from V and 3 bases from J, with 14 bases in between. The CDR3 is 14 residues long. The CDR3 DNA reads as TGTGCCAGCAGCCGAGGGGAGTACCACTATGGCTACACCTTC. Its protein product is CASSRGEYHYGYTF.

The rearrangement links TRBV29-1 to TRBJ2-1, with D hard to call. The germline V and J ends were trimmed by 7 bases and 3 bases, with 19 bases remaining between them. The CDR3 consists of 15 residues. Germline lookup yields CDR1 SQVTM and CDR2 ANQGSEA. CDR3 coding DNA: TGCAGCGCCTCCCGGGCTGGCGGCCTCTACAATGAGCAGTTCTTC. Its protein product is CSASRAGGLYNEQFF.

The sample holds many counts of this clonotype. The V and J genes are TRBV5-1 and TRBJ2-1, with 7 bases aligning to TRBD1. V lost 4 bases, J lost 9 bases, and 7 bases stayed unmatched. The CDR3 runs 13 residues. Germline loops: CDR1 SGHRS, CDR2 YFSETQ. In nucleotides, the CDR3 is TGCGCCAGCAGCCGAGACAGGGTTTCTGAGCAGTTCTTC. This sequence encodes CASSRDRVSEQFF.

This clonotype has ten or more counts. V and J are TRBV5-1 and TRBJ2-2; 7 nucleotides agree with TRBD2. The V gene end was trimmed by 1 base and the J gene end by 1 base; junction bases not matched to a gene: 4. CDR3 size: 16 residues. Per germline, CDR1 SGHRS and CDR2 YFSETQ. In DNA form, the CDR3 reads TGCGCCAGCAGCTTGTTTCTAGCGGAGAACACCGGGGAGCTGTTTTTT. This translates into CASSLFLAENTGELFF.

Ten or more counts support this clonotype. The chain combines TRBV10-3 with TRBJ2-1, with 9 bases aligning to TRBD2. The V and J ends lost 0 bases and 16 bases, in that order; junction bases with no gene match: 7. The CDR3 is 13 residues long. CDR1 is ENHRY, CDR2 SYGVKD, per germline. CDR3 nucleotides: TGTGCCATCAGTGAGTCGAGGGAGCGGGAGGAATTCTTC. Residues: CAISESREREEFF.

There are many counts of this clonotype. The chain has TRBV29-1 and TRBJ1-1; no clear D gene. V dropped 6 bases and J dropped 0 bases, with 14 bases sitting between them. This CDR3 has 14 amino acids. The V gene's germline CDR1 is SQVTM and CDR2 ANQGSEA. The CDR3 is CSVDRSGMNTEAFF. The CDR3 DNA is TGCAGCGTGGACCGCTCCGGCATGAACACTGAAGCTTTCTTT. Supplemented by reference TRBV29-1 and TRBJ1-1, the full variable domain reads SAVISQKPSRDICQRGTSLTIQCQVDSQVTMMFWYRQQPGQSLTLIATANQGSEATYESGFVIDKFPISRPNLTFSTLTVSNMSPEDSSIYLCSVDRSGMNTEAFFGQGTRLTVV.

This clonotype was recorded many times. The CDR3 sequence is CSVGLAGAIDTQYF. Here the CDR3 DNA reads TGCAGCGTTGGATTGGCGGGAGCGATAGATACGCAGTATTTT. The V gene is TRBV29-1, the J gene TRBJ2-3; 7 positions agree with TRBD2. There are 14 residues in the CDR3. J lost 5 bases, V lost 4 bases, and 9 bases had no gene match. Germline CDR1 and CDR2: SQVTM and ANQGSEA.

The chain joins TRBV11-2 to TRBJ2-4; the match to TRBD1 covers 9 bases. The CDR3 is 15 residues long. Trimming removed 5 bases from V and 2 bases from J; junction bases left unmatched: 4. CDR1 is SGHAT, CDR2 FQNNGV, per germline. CDR3 in amino acids: CASSLQGATKNIQYF. The CDR3 nucleotides read TGTGCCAGCAGCCTACAGGGGGCAACCAAAAACATTCAGTACTTC. The full variable domain, in which reference TRBV11-2 and TRBJ2-4 provide the parts outside the CDR3, is EAGVAQSPRYKIIEKRQSVAFWCNPISGHATLYWYQQILGQGPKLLIQFQNNGVVDDSQLPKDRFSAERLKGVDSTLKIQPAKLEDSAVYLCASSLQGATKNIQYFGAGTRLSVL.

This clonotype has only one observation. The V call is TRBV9, the J call TRBJ1-1; D perhaps matches TRBD1 (6 bases). This CDR3 region has 14 residues. The germline CDR1 and CDR2 sequences are SGDLS and YYNGEE. V shed 4 bases and J shed 3 bases, with 13 bases lying between them. The CDR3 bases are TGTGCCAGCAGCCTTAGGGGGGGGGACACTGAAGCTTTCTTT. It codes for CASSLRGGDTEAFF.

In its sample, this clonotype was seen many times. CDR3 DNA sequence: TGTGCCAGCAGCGTAGCTACCGGGGAGCTGTTTTTT. The encoded protein is CASSVATGELFF. The J gene is TRBJ2-2, the V gene TRBV9; D ambiguous. V dropped 0 bases and J dropped 5 bases, with 2 bases sitting between them. This CDR3 spans 12 amino acids. The germline V gene has CDR1 SGDLS and CDR2 YYNGEE. Looking up the rest from reference TRBV9 and TRBJ2-2 gives the full variable domain: DSGVTQTPKHLITATGQRVTLRCSPRSGDLSVYWYQQSLDQGLQFLIQYYNGEERAKGNILERFSAQQFPDLHSELNLSSLELGDSALYFCASSVATGELFFGEGSRLTVL.

The CDR3 region has the DNA TGTGCCAGCAGCGTAGGTCCAGGGAACGCCTACGAGCAGTACTTC. This gives the protein CASSVGPGNAYEQYF. V and J are TRBV9 and TRBJ2-7; D possibly corresponds to TRBD1 (5 bases). V was shortened by 0 bases and J by 2 bases, with 12 bases between the two germline ends. CDR1 and CDR2 (germline): SGDLS, YYNGEE. This CDR3 is 15 amino acids long.

This clonotype was recorded at least ten times. V usage is TRBV4-2 and J usage is TRBJ1-1; D remains ambiguous. Germline V gene sequence: CDR1 LGHNA, CDR2 YNFKEQ. Trimming left V 0 bases short and J 1 base short, with 6 bases between. The CDR3 spans 14 residues. The CDR3 coding sequence is TGTGCCAGCAGCCAAGATATCGGGAACACTGAAGCTTTCTTT. Amino acid sequence: CASSQDIGNTEAFF.

This clonotype was found many times. The chain carries TRBV5-1 and TRBJ2-3, with 13 bases that match TRBD2. From germline, CDR1 is SGHRS and CDR2 YFSETQ. The CDR3 runs to 17 residues. After removal of 4 bases from V and 0 bases from J, the junction contained 5 bases not matched to a gene. Written as DNA, the CDR3 is TGCGCCAGCAGCGCCGAGGGACTAGCGGGAAGCACAGATACGCAGTATTTT. Translated, it gives CASSAEGLAGSTDTQYF.